This T cell receptor (beta chain) was captured by sequencing in a study of T cell changes during pregnancy in multiple sclerosis. Some clones are missing from TCRdb's copy, which holds only in-frame ones; the method was immunoSEQ multiplex PCR. The sample contains about 73,000 clones, approximately 92% of which appear only once. Germline V gives CDR1 MDHEN, CDR2 SYDVKM. The length of the CDR3 is 13 residues. V was pared by 9 bases and J by 3 bases, with 2 bases of the junction left unmatched. Sequenced here: peripheral blood, sampled in the third trimester of pregnancy. This sequence joins TRBV28 and TRBJ1-5, with 10 positions matching TRBD1. The clonotype was recovered from a female donor in good health, enrolled as a control in a pregnancy study. CDR3 region: CASGTGVNQPQHF. CDR3 DNA sequence: TGTGCCAGTGGGACAGGGGTCAATCAGCCCCAGCATTTT.